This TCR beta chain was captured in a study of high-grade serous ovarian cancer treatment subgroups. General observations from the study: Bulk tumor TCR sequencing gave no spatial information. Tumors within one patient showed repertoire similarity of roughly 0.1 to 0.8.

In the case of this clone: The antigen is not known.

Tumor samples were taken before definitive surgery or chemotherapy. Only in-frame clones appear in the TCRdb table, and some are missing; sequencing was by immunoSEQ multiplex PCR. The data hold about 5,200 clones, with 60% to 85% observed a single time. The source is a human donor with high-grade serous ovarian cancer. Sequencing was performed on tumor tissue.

The CDR3 region is CASRNPGRGSSPLHF. CDR3 DNA sequence: TGTGCCAGCAGAAACCCAGGGAGGGGCTCTTCACCCCTCCACTTT. V usage is TRBV6-5 and J usage is TRBJ1-6; D might be TRBD1 (5 bases). V shed 6 bases and J shed 9 bases, with 18 bases lying between them. The CDR3 covers 15 residues. Germline values: CDR1 MNHEY, CDR2 SVGAGI.